Each of the 21 T cell receptor beta chains below was sequenced from the same sample in a study of CD8 T cells in Susac syndrome. Random-hexamer reverse transcription was applied to about 0.5 to 1 ug RNA. MiXCR, run by TCRdb on the immunoSEQ multiplex PCR reads, gives a single entry per CDR3 protein. The sample carries roughly 150,000 distinct CDR3 sequences, around 95% recorded once. Sequenced: CD4+ T cells from PBMCs. The receptors here all came from a human donor with Susac syndrome.

This clonotype was recorded once. The genes are TRBV4-1 and TRBJ2-3; 10 positions agree with TRBD2. Losses at the gene ends were 4 bases for V and 3 bases for J; bases not matched to a gene: 7. The length of the CDR3 is 16 residues. CDR1 is MGHRA and CDR2 is YSYEKL in the germline V gene. CDR3 sequence: CASSPSSGSFTDTQYF. The CDR3 DNA is TGCGCCAGCAGCCCATCTAGCGGGAGTTTTACAGATACGCAGTATTTT.

The CDR3 coding sequence is TGCAGTGCTGGACAGGGCACGGGGAGCACTGAAGCTTTCTTT. This encodes CSAGQGTGSTEAFF. The rearrangement links TRBV20-1 to TRBJ1-1; 8 bases line up with TRBD1. V shed 5 bases, J shed 4 bases, and the junction held 9 bases outside the gene matches. This CDR3 comprises 14 residues. The germline V gene has CDR1 DFQATT and CDR2 SNEGSKA (reference sequence).

The CDR3 protein is CASKPDRDNQPQHF. For the CDR3, the DNA is TGTGCCAGCAAGCCCGACAGGGACAATCAGCCCCAGCATTTT. This chain uses TRBV2 with TRBJ1-5; 7 bases match TRBD1. Germline V gene sequence: CDR1 SNHLY, CDR2 FYNNEI. The CDR3 is 14 amino acids. V lost 7 bases and J lost 3; bases outside the gene matches: 6. Combining the CDR3 with reference TRBV2 and TRBJ1-5 gives the whole variable domain EPEVTQTPSHQVTQMGQEVILRCVPISNHLYFYWYRQILGQKVEFLVSFYNNEISEKSEIFDDQFSVERPDGSNFTLKIRSTKLEDSAMYFCASKPDRDNQPQHFGDGTRLSIL.

In DNA form, the CDR3 reads TGTGCCAGCCTATCGGGCTCACGCACTGAAGCTTTCTTT. Amino acids: CASLSGSRTEAFF. The chain is built from TRBV6-6 and TRBJ1-1; D uncertain. The CDR3 loop spans 13 amino acids. Germline CDR1 and CDR2: MNHNY and SVGAGI (reference sequence). The germline V and J ends were trimmed by 8 bases and 4 bases, with 14 bases remaining between them.

V usage is TRBV29-1 and J usage is TRBJ1-5; D remains unclear. Germline assignment: CDR1 SQVTM and CDR2 ANQGSEA. This CDR3 contains 9 residues. The germline V and J ends were trimmed by 8 bases and 9 bases, with 8 bases remaining between them. The CDR3 protein is CSPSGPQHF. CDR3 DNA sequence: TGCAGCCCCTCCGGGCCCCAGCATTTT.

The V call is TRBV7-3, the J call TRBJ1-1; no definite D call. CDR1 is SGHTA, CDR2 FQGTGA, per germline. The CDR3 contains 13 residues. The V end was cut by 2 bases, the J end by 11 bases, with 15 bases between. CDR3 amino acids: CASSLSSANRAFF. Here the CDR3 DNA reads TGTGCCAGCAGCTTATCCTCGGCTAATCGGGCTTTCTTT.

The rearrangement joins TRBV7-9 to TRBJ1-3; D remains unclear. Germline V gene data show CDR1 as SEHNR and CDR2 as FQNEAQ (reference sequence). This CDR3 is built from 18 residues. V was pared by 5 bases and J by 0 bases, with 20 bases between. This CDR3 is CASSPGEGHPLSGNTIYF. In DNA, the CDR3 is TGTGCCAGCAGCCCAGGAGAGGGCCACCCACTCTCTGGAAACACCATATATTTT.

The V gene is TRBV6-2 or TRBV6-3, the J gene TRBJ2-7, with TRBD2 matching 10 bases. This CDR3 spans 16 amino acids. Per the germline V gene, CDR1 is MNHEY and CDR2 is SVGEGT. Trimming removed 6 bases from V and 0 bases from J; junction bases left unmatched: 8. CDR3 nucleotide sequence: TGTGCCAGCAGGGGGCCGGGACTAGCGAACTCCTACGAGCAGTACTTC. Its translation is CASRGPGLANSYEQYF.

The chain uses TRBV23-1 and TRBJ2-2; 10 nucleotides match TRBD1. Being an ORF, TRBV23-1 has a function that is uncertain. The junction had 5 bases not matched to a gene; V was cut back by 4 bases and J by 3 bases. The CDR3 is 16 amino acids. The CDR3 loop reads CASSPWTGGYTGELFF. In nucleotides, the CDR3 is TGCGCCAGCAGTCCCTGGACAGGGGGGTACACCGGGGAGCTGTTTTTT.

The chain recombines TRBV20-1 with TRBJ2-5; D perhaps matches TRBD1 (5 bases). The ends were cut back, 0 bases at V and 2 bases at J, with 10 bases in the middle. The V gene's germline CDR1 is DFQATT and CDR2 SNEGSKA (reference sequence). The CDR3 has 14 residues. This CDR3 reads CSARDWRQQETQYF. CDR3 nucleotides: TGCAGTGCTAGAGATTGGAGACAGCAAGAGACCCAGTACTTC.

The rearrangement links TRBV11-1 to TRBJ2-5; D uncertain. Germline V gene sequence: CDR1 SGHAT, CDR2 FQDESV (reference sequence). Trimming removed 6 bases at V and 0 bases at J, with 8 bases between. CDR3 length: 13 residues. CDR3 region: CASRRLDQETQYF. DNA for the CDR3: TGTGCCAGCAGAAGATTAGACCAAGAGACCCAGTACTTC.

In its sample, this clonotype was seen a few times. The rearrangement links TRBV19 to TRBJ1-2; 9 nucleotides line up with TRBD1. With 5 bases clipped from V and 2 bases from J, the junction kept 3 bases outside the gene matches. The CDR3 runs to 14 residues. Germline V gene sequence: CDR1 LNHDA, CDR2 SQIVND (reference sequence). The DNA of the CDR3 is TGTGCCAGTAGTCCGGGACAGGGAAACTATGGCTACACCTTC. This gives the protein CASSPGQGNYGYTF.

The chain uses TRBV4-1 and TRBJ2-7; TRBD1 is a possible D gene (5 bases). The CDR3 totals 16 residues. Germline V gives CDR1 MGHRA, CDR2 YSYEKL. Trimming stripped 3 bases from V and 0 bases from J, with 15 bases between. The CDR3 region has the DNA TGCGCCAGCAGCCAGCCTTCCAGAGACAGCTCCTACGAGCAGTACTTC. It yields the protein CASSQPSRDSSYEQYF.

This clonotype was recorded once. This sequence joins TRBV20-1 and TRBJ1-2; D remains unclear. The germline CDR1 and CDR2 sequences are DFQATT and SNEGSKA (reference sequence). The CDR3 extends over 11 amino acids. V dropped 3 bases and J dropped 8 bases, with 10 bases sitting between them. CDR3 sequence reads: CSASGEYGYTF. The CDR3, as DNA: TGCAGTGCTAGCGGGGAATACGGCTACACCTTC.

This chain uses TRBV20-1 with TRBJ2-2; D is perhaps TRBD1 (5 bases). The V and J ends lost 0 bases and 2 bases respectively, with 10 bases between them. Per germline, CDR1 DFQATT and CDR2 SNEGSKA (reference sequence). This CDR3 comprises 15 residues. CDR3 loop: CSARDPTENTGELFF. DNA for the CDR3: TGCAGTGCTAGAGACCCGACAGAAAACACCGGGGAGCTGTTTTTT.

The chain employs TRBV3-1 and TRBJ2-7; D possibly corresponds to TRBD1 (6 bases). Between the trimmed V and J ends, which lost 5 bases and 6 bases, there was a span of 11 bases. The V gene's germline CDR1 is LGHDT and CDR2 YNNKEL (reference sequence). The CDR3 loop spans 12 amino acids. CDR3 nucleotide sequence: TGTGCCAGCAGCTCACAGGGATCCGAGCAGTACTTC. This gives the protein CASSSQGSEQYF.

The chain couples TRBV6-6 to TRBJ2-3; TRBD2 agrees at 9 bases. This CDR3 has 16 residues. Unmatched junction bases numbered 12, after V lost 8 bases and J lost 3 bases. The germline V gene encodes CDR1 MNHNY and CDR2 SVGAGI (reference sequence). CDR3 coding DNA: TGTGCCAGCGGCACTCGAGACAGCGGGGGGACAGATACGCAGTATTTT. Its translation: CASGTRDSGGTDTQYF.

This chain joins TRBV18 and TRBJ2-1; 7 bases map to TRBD1. Per germline, CDR1 KGHSH and CDR2 LQKENI. Trimming cost V 3 bases and J 1 base; bases outside gene matches: 3. This CDR3 spans 15 amino acids. CDR3 in DNA: TGTGCCAGCTCACCCACAGGGGTGTCCTACAATGAGCAGTTCTTC. Residues: CASSPTGVSYNEQFF.

This chain uses TRBV18 with TRBJ2-5; 9 nucleotides agree with TRBD1. V dropped 6 bases and J dropped 6; count of bases not matched to a gene: 5. This CDR3 comprises 13 residues. Germline-derived CDR1 and CDR2 are KGHSH and LQKENI. The CDR3 DNA reads TGTGCCAGCTCGGGACAGGGTGGACAGACCCAGTACTTC. This encodes CASSGQGGQTQYF.

V usage is TRBV6-4 and J usage is TRBJ2-1; D unclear. V was cut by 3 bases and J by 2 bases, with 8 bases left in between. Germline-derived CDR1 and CDR2 are MRHNA and SNTAGT. CDR3 length equals 14 residues. The CDR3 is CASSEGGPYNEQFF. Written as DNA, the CDR3 is TGTGCCAGCAGTGAAGGCGGCCCCTACAATGAGCAGTTCTTC.

This chain uses TRBV29-1 with TRBJ1-5; possible D gene TRBD1, 6 bases. Germline values: CDR1 SQVTM, CDR2 ANQGSEA. Trimming took off 4 bases at V and 4 bases at J, with 11 bases between the two ends. The CDR3 runs 13 residues. CDR3 sequence reads: CSVGRGPNQPQHF. The DNA for the CDR3 is TGCAGCGTTGGTCGGGGGCCTAATCAGCCCCAGCATTTT.